Included here is one T cell receptor (beta chain) sequence, with context. Germline assignment: CDR1 SGHVS and CDR2 FNYEAQ. This CDR3 has 16 residues. The entry originates in a study of cytomegalovirus exposure and HLA in healthy donors. The wider study: The study's early data release held about 85 million unique TCRs from HLA-typed donors.

The PCR was carried out with 60 Vbeta primers and 13 Jbeta primers. Assay used: immunoSEQ multiplex PCR; TCRdb lists only in-frame clones, some missing. This sample has approximately 60,000 clones, with 80% to 85% found just once. The V gene is TRBV7-6, the J gene TRBJ2-5; TRBD2 might be the D (6 bases). The end of the DNA aligns better with TRBJ2-7, so the J call may be wrong. This receptor was obtained from a man aged 30-40 years in good health and CMV-seronegative. The source material was PBMCs. The CDR3 DNA sequence: TGTGCCAGCAGCCTGGGTCGGGGGTTGGGAGCCTACGAGCAGTACTTC. Amino acid sequence: CASSLGRGLGAYEQYF.